A selection of T cell receptor beta chains follows, all from one sample in a study of vaccination and CD4 T cells after COVID-19. Their specific antigens are unknown. TCRdb fed the PCR reads into MiXCR, producing one record per CDR3 protein. The sample comprises fewer than 30,000 distinct CDR3 sequences, 62% of which are singletons, and roughly 17% rests with the top ten. Sequencing used CD4+ T cells from blood, cultured in vitro, obtained after SARS-CoV-2 vaccination. The receptors shown here come from a human donor who received a COVID-19 vaccine. CDR3s include the opening cysteine and the closing phenylalanine or tryptophan.

j_call cdr3_length v_call cdr3_aa
TRBJ1-6 14 TRBV12-5 CASGLVPPQGSLHF
TRBJ2-5 14 TRBV29-1 CSVGTSGGVKTQYF
TRBJ1-2 12 TRBV19 CASRGRTYGYTF
TRBJ2-3 11 TRBV6-2/TRBV6-3 CASARGDTQYF
TRBJ2-7 17 TRBV18 CASSPRAESVRSYEQYF
TRBJ1-1 13 TRBV2 CASLRAGNTEAFF
TRBJ1-1 16 TRBV7-2 CASSLVSRAMNTEAFF
TRBJ1-4 14 TRBV25-1 CASSPDSSYEKLFF
TRBJ1-6 16 TRBV6-5 CASSYLPRVYNSPLHF
TRBJ1-1 11 TRBV6-1 CASTGGTEAFF
TRBJ2-3 11 TRBV11-2 CASSFSPAQYF
TRBJ1-2 13 TRBV6-1 CASSEGPQYGYTF
TRBJ2-7 12 TRBV29-1 CSVVRDSYEQYF
TRBJ1-5 15 TRBV7-9 CASSSGGYSNQPQHF
TRBJ2-7 14 TRBV14 CASSPRDSAYEQYF
TRBJ1-6 14 TRBV6-1 CAIRARVSSSPLHF
TRBJ1-2 16 TRBV30 CAWSGGGQGRNYGYTF
TRBJ1-2 13 TRBV6-1 CASSENSRRGYTF
TRBJ2-1 15 TRBV27 CASKPTRQGAGEQFF
TRBJ2-3 16 TRBV4-2 CASSQDRGNLINTQYF
TRBJ2-5 16 TRBV5-1 CASSLARQGVKETQYF
TRBJ2-5 16 TRBV7-2 CASSLVGLAGGETQYF
TRBJ1-5 16 TRBV6-2/TRBV6-3 CASSPQGLVDNQPQHF
TRBJ2-3 13 TRBV7-9 CASSLGIGDTQYF
TRBJ2-5 13 TRBV5-4 CASSTSPYMTQYF
TRBJ2-5 17 TRBV27 CASSSTGVAGAQETQYF
TRBJ1-2 18 TRBV7-6 CASSLEVGGNTRGYGYTF
TRBJ1-2 15 TRBV15 CATSRTLTVPSGYTF
TRBJ1-6 16 TRBV5-4 CASTSGQSSYNSPLHF
TRBJ2-1 13 TRBV9 CASSVAWGAEQFF
TRBJ1-2 14 TRBV6-1 CASSVTGKIYGYTF
TRBJ2-5 15 TRBV5-1 CASSSASGYQETQYF
TRBJ2-3 15 TRBV6-5 CASSYRGASTDTQYF
TRBJ1-6 14 TRBV5-1 CASSPTEGNSPLHF
TRBJ2-1 14 TRBV7-3 CASSLGGVGNEQFF
TRBJ1-3 13 TRBV19 CASSIREGNTIYF
TRBJ1-1 14 TRBV10-3 CAISDDGGATEAFF
TRBJ1-5 15 TRBV12-3/TRBV12-4 CASSFGRTSNQPQHF
TRBJ2-3 14 TRBV6-1 CASSRDRAQDTQYF
TRBJ2-5 13 TRBV2 CASLEFGVATQYF
TRBJ1-5 15 TRBV30 CAWSALGAGNQPQHF
TRBJ2-2 14 TRBV6-1 CAAQDRGGTGELFF
TRBJ2-2 15 TRBV27 CASSSRGLSTGELFF
TRBJ1-5 14 TRBV7-2 CASSLEAARQPQHF
TRBJ1-6 13 TRBV19 CASKTAYNSPLHF
TRBJ1-5 15 TRBV6-1 CASSLGTGLNQPQHF
TRBJ1-1 14 TRBV20-1 CSALQDRRYTEAFF
TRBJ1-6 14 TRBV30 CAWSVLQGNSPLHF